These T cell receptor beta chains were read from a single sample in a study of blood T cell repertoires in COVID-19. Libraries were prepared by immunoSEQ multiplex PCR; TCRdb keeps only in-frame clonotypes and omits some of them. The sample lists 100,000 to 150,000 clones; roughly 83% were seen once. Sequencing was carried out using peripheral blood. Receptors originate from a woman aged 45-65 years with acute or convalescent COVID-19. Both conserved end residues are part of each CDR3. D genes are given only for firm matches. Clone size is given for some rows only: seen once, a few or many times, or a class if the clone is expanded.

CDR3 DNA: TGTGCCAGCAGCTTAATTGGAGATAATTCACCCCTCCACTTT
CDR3 protein: CASSLIGDNSPLHF
clone size: NA
V gene: TRBV7-8
D gene: NA
J gene: TRBJ1-6
CDR3 length: 14

CDR3 DNA: TGTGCCAGCAGCTTAGACCAGCGGGTAATCACAGATACGCAGTATTTT
CDR3 protein: CASSLDQRVITDTQYF
clone size: NA
V gene: TRBV7-2
D gene: NA
J gene: TRBJ2-3
CDR3 length: 16

CDR3 DNA: TGTGCCAGCAGTGAGGGGGGGAACGATGAGCAGTTCTTC
CDR3 protein: CASSEGGNDEQFF
clone size: NA
V gene: TRBV2
D gene: TRBD2
J gene: TRBJ2-1
CDR3 length: 13

CDR3 DNA: TGTGCCAGTAGTCCCATTGACAGGAATCTTAACTATGGCTACACCTTC
CDR3 protein: CASSPIDRNLNYGYTF
clone size: once
V gene: TRBV19
D gene: NA
J gene: TRBJ1-2
CDR3 length: 16

CDR3 DNA: TGTGCCTGGAGTGTACCTAGTAGCGGGGGGAGCTCCTACAATGAGCAGTTCTTC
CDR3 protein: CAWSVPSSGGSSYNEQFF
clone size: NA
V gene: TRBV30
D gene: TRBD2
J gene: TRBJ2-1
CDR3 length: 18

CDR3 DNA: TGTGCCAGCAGCCCGGGACAGTACACTGAAGCTTTCTTT
CDR3 protein: CASSPGQYTEAFF
clone size: NA
V gene: TRBV5-6
D gene: TRBD1
J gene: TRBJ1-1
CDR3 length: 13

CDR3 DNA: TGTGCCACCAAGGGACCGGGACAGGGCTTCTCCTACAATGAGCAGTTCTTC
CDR3 protein: CATKGPGQGFSYNEQFF
clone size: NA
V gene: TRBV15
D gene: TRBD1
J gene: TRBJ2-1
CDR3 length: 17

CDR3 DNA: TGTGCCAGCAGTGAACTCCGCGGGACAGGGAATGAAAAACTGTTTTTT
CDR3 protein: CASSELRGTGNEKLFF
clone size: NA
V gene: TRBV6-1
D gene: TRBD1
J gene: TRBJ1-4
CDR3 length: 16

CDR3 DNA: TGTGCCACCAGTGAGATCGACAGGGGCGGTGAAAAACTGTTTTTT
CDR3 protein: CATSEIDRGGEKLFF
clone size: once
V gene: TRBV24-1
D gene: TRBD1
J gene: TRBJ1-4
CDR3 length: 15

CDR3 DNA: TGTGCCAGCAGCCAAGAGGTGCTGGGACAGAATTCACCCCTCCACTTT
CDR3 protein: CASSQEVLGQNSPLHF
clone size: once
V gene: TRBV3-1/TRBV3-2
D gene: TRBD1
J gene: TRBJ1-6
CDR3 length: 16

CDR3 DNA: TGTGCCAGTAGTCTCCTGAACCTAGCGGGGGTGACGCAGTATTTT
CDR3 protein: CASSLLNLAGVTQYF
clone size: once
V gene: TRBV19
D gene: TRBD2
J gene: TRBJ2-3
CDR3 length: 15

CDR3 DNA: TGTGCCAGCAGCCTCGGGACACGAGATTCACCCCTCCACTTT
CDR3 protein: CASSLGTRDSPLHF
clone size: NA
V gene: TRBV3-1/TRBV3-2
D gene: NA
J gene: TRBJ1-6
CDR3 length: 14

CDR3 DNA: TGTGCCAGCAGCTCGTACAGGGGGCAGGGAGATACGCAGTATTTT
CDR3 protein: CASSSYRGQGDTQYF
clone size: NA
V gene: TRBV7-2
D gene: TRBD1
J gene: TRBJ2-3
CDR3 length: 15

CDR3 DNA: TGCGCCAGCAGCCAAAGGGGAGCTACTAGGATGAGGACTACCTACGAGCAGTACTTC
CDR3 protein: CASSQRGATRMRTTYEQYF
clone size: NA
V gene: TRBV5-1
D gene: NA
J gene: TRBJ2-7
CDR3 length: 19

CDR3 DNA: TGTGCCAGCAGTTACCAGACAGGGATCGGCTCCTATAATTCACCCCTCCACTTT
CDR3 protein: CASSYQTGIGSYNSPLHF
clone size: NA
V gene: TRBV6-2/TRBV6-3
D gene: TRBD1
J gene: TRBJ1-6
CDR3 length: 18

CDR3 DNA: TGTGCCAGCAGTGAAGGAGGAGGGGCGTCCCCAGATACGCAGTATTTT
CDR3 protein: CASSEGGGASPDTQYF
clone size: NA
V gene: TRBV25-1
D gene: NA
J gene: TRBJ2-3
CDR3 length: 16

CDR3 DNA: TGTGCCAGCAGTGCGGTTTTGGGACAGGGGAACAAAAACATTCAGTACTTC
CDR3 protein: CASSAVLGQGNKNIQYF
clone size: NA
V gene: TRBV2
D gene: TRBD1
J gene: TRBJ2-4
CDR3 length: 17

CDR3 DNA: TGTGCCAGCAGTTTTACAGGGTTTACCACGGAACTGTTTTTT
CDR3 protein: CASSFTGFTTELFF
clone size: NA
V gene: TRBV27
D gene: NA
J gene: TRBJ1-4
CDR3 length: 14

CDR3 DNA: TGTGCCAGCAGCTCCAAGGGACAGCAGGCCGGGGAGCTGTTTTTT
CDR3 protein: CASSSKGQQAGELFF
clone size: NA
V gene: TRBV4-2
D gene: TRBD1
J gene: TRBJ2-2
CDR3 length: 15

CDR3 DNA: TGCGCCAGCAGCCCCGACAGGGGGCCGAGGGGAAACACCATATATTTT
CDR3 protein: CASSPDRGPRGNTIYF
clone size: NA
V gene: TRBV5-1
D gene: TRBD1
J gene: TRBJ1-3
CDR3 length: 16

CDR3 DNA: TGCGCCAGCAGCTTGATCGGGTCAACTAATGAAAAACTGTTTTTT
CDR3 protein: CASSLIGSTNEKLFF
clone size: few
V gene: TRBV5-1
D gene: NA
J gene: TRBJ1-4
CDR3 length: 15

CDR3 DNA: TGTGCCAGCTCACCACCCGGGACTAGCGACCGGAATGAGCAGTTCTTC
CDR3 protein: CASSPPGTSDRNEQFF
clone size: once
V gene: TRBV18
D gene: TRBD2
J gene: TRBJ2-1
CDR3 length: 16

CDR3 DNA: TGTGCCAGTGAACCGGGACAGGGGGCTTCACCCCTCCACTTT
CDR3 protein: CASEPGQGASPLHF
clone size: NA
V gene: TRBV19
D gene: TRBD1
J gene: TRBJ1-6
CDR3 length: 14

CDR3 DNA: TGTGCCAGCAGTTACATGGGGACAGCCACAGATACGCAGTATTTT
CDR3 protein: CASSYMGTATDTQYF
clone size: NA
V gene: TRBV6-5
D gene: TRBD1
J gene: TRBJ2-3
CDR3 length: 15

CDR3 DNA: TGTGCCAGCAGCGACCGGGAGAAAGCTTTCTTT
CDR3 protein: CASSDREKAFF
clone size: NA
V gene: TRBV11-2
D gene: NA
J gene: TRBJ1-1
CDR3 length: 11

CDR3 DNA: TGTGCCAGCAGCTTAGGGGCAGGGGTTGGAAACACCATATATTTT
CDR3 protein: CASSLGAGVGNTIYF
clone size: NA
V gene: TRBV7-6
D gene: NA
J gene: TRBJ1-3
CDR3 length: 15

CDR3 DNA: TGTGCCAGCAGCTTAAAGGCAAACAGTCTTGCCTACGAGCAGTACTTC
CDR3 protein: CASSLKANSLAYEQYF
clone size: NA
V gene: TRBV7-9
D gene: NA
J gene: TRBJ2-7
CDR3 length: 16

CDR3 DNA: TGTGCCAGCAGTGAATACAGCCTGAGAAGCGGGGAGCTGTTTTTT
CDR3 protein: CASSEYSLRSGELFF
clone size: few
V gene: TRBV2
D gene: NA
J gene: TRBJ2-2
CDR3 length: 15

CDR3 DNA: TGTGCCAGCAGCTTGAGGGGGACAGGGGGCAATCAGCCCCAGCATTTT
CDR3 protein: CASSLRGTGGNQPQHF
clone size: NA
V gene: TRBV5-5
D gene: TRBD1
J gene: TRBJ1-5
CDR3 length: 16

CDR3 DNA: TGTGCTAGTGGTTTGGCCCGGGGACAGCCCAATCAGCCCCAGCATTTT
CDR3 protein: CASGLARGQPNQPQHF
clone size: NA
V gene: TRBV12-5
D gene: TRBD1
J gene: TRBJ1-5
CDR3 length: 16

CDR3 DNA: TGCGCCAGCAGCTTAACTAGCGGGGGAGTGAGCACAGATACGCAGTATTTT
CDR3 protein: CASSLTSGGVSTDTQYF
clone size: NA
V gene: TRBV5-1
D gene: TRBD2
J gene: TRBJ2-3
CDR3 length: 17

CDR3 DNA: TGTGCCAGCAGCTTGGCCAGGGGAAACCGAAACACCATATATTTT
CDR3 protein: CASSLARGNRNTIYF
clone size: NA
V gene: TRBV5-5
D gene: NA
J gene: TRBJ1-3
CDR3 length: 15

CDR3 DNA: TGTGCCAGCAGTTACTCTGGCGGGGGCGGGGCAGATACGCAGTATTTT
CDR3 protein: CASSYSGGGGADTQYF
clone size: NA
V gene: TRBV6-5
D gene: NA
J gene: TRBJ2-3
CDR3 length: 16

CDR3 DNA: TGCGCCAGCAGCTTGGACTGGCGGACTCAAATGAACACTGAAGCTTTCTTT
CDR3 protein: CASSLDWRTQMNTEAFF
clone size: NA
V gene: TRBV5-1
D gene: NA
J gene: TRBJ1-1
CDR3 length: 17

CDR3 DNA: TGTGCCAGCAGTTCTCAGGGCTACAATGAGCAGTTCTTC
CDR3 protein: CASSSQGYNEQFF
clone size: NA
V gene: TRBV12-3/TRBV12-4
D gene: NA
J gene: TRBJ2-1
CDR3 length: 13

CDR3 DNA: TGCGCCAGCAGCTTACGCCAGGACAGGTCGACAGAGCAGTTCTTC
CDR3 protein: CASSLRQDRSTEQFF
clone size: once
V gene: TRBV5-1
D gene: TRBD1
J gene: TRBJ2-1
CDR3 length: 15

CDR3 DNA: TGTGCCAGCAGTGAGAAGCTCAACACTGAAGCTTTCTTT
CDR3 protein: CASSEKLNTEAFF
clone size: NA
V gene: TRBV6-1
D gene: NA
J gene: TRBJ1-1
CDR3 length: 13

CDR3 DNA: TGTGCCAGCAGCCTAGAGAGATCTAACACTGAAGCTTTCTTT
CDR3 protein: CASSLERSNTEAFF
clone size: few
V gene: TRBV3-1/TRBV3-2
D gene: NA
J gene: TRBJ1-1
CDR3 length: 14